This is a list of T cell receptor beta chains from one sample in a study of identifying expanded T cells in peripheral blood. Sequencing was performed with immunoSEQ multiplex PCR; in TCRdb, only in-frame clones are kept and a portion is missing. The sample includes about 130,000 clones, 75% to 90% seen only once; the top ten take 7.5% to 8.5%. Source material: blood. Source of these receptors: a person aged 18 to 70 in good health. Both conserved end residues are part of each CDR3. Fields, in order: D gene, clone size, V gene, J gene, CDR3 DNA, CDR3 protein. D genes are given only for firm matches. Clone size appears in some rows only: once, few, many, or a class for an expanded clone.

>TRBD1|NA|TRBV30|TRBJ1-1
TGTGCCTGGAAGACAGGGGATGGAATGGCTGAAGCTTTCTTT
CAWKTGDGMAEAFF
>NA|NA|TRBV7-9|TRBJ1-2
TGTGCCAGCAGCTTTGAACTTGGCTACACCTTC
CASSFELGYTF
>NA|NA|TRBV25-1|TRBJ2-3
TGTGCCAGCAGTGAATCCGGTTCACGGGACACAGATACGCAGTATTTT
CASSESGSRDTDTQYF
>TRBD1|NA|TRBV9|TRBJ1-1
TGTGCCAGCAGCGTAACGGGACAGATGAACACTGAAGCTTTCTTT
CASSVTGQMNTEAFF
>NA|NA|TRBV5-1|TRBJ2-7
TGCGCCAGCAGTCTGAGGACGGACTCCTACGAGCAGTACTTC
CASSLRTDSYEQYF
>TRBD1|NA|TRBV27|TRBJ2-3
TGTGCCAGCAGTTATTCTACAGGGGGCCTAACAGATACGCAGTATTTT
CASSYSTGGLTDTQYF
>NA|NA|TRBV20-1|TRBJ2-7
TGCAGTGCCCTCCCGGGGCCCGAGCAGTACTTC
CSALPGPEQYF
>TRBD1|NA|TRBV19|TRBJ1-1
TGTGCCAGTAGTACGATGGGACAGCACATGAACACTGAAGCTTTCTTT
CASSTMGQHMNTEAFF
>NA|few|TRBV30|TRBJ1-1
TGTGCCTGGTCGCGGAGCTTGAACACTGAAGCTTTCTTT
CAWSRSLNTEAFF
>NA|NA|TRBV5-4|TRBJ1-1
TGTGCCAGCAAGGGTCAGCCGAACACTGAAGCTTTCTTT
CASKGQPNTEAFF
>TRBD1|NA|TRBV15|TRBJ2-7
TGTGCCACCAGCAGAGATGTGACAGGGGGTTATCGATACGAGCAGTACTTC
CATSRDVTGGYRYEQYF
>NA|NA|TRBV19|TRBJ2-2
TGTGCCAGTAGTCCCGGCATCCCGGCGCACACCGGGGAGCTGTTTTTT
CASSPGIPAHTGELFF
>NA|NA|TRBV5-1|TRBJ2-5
TGCGCCAGCTCGCAGGCTAGGAACAGTGAGACCCAGTACTTC
CASSQARNSETQYF
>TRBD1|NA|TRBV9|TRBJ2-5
TGTGCCAGCAGCGTCTCCTCAGGGGGCTTGGAGACCCAGTACTTC
CASSVSSGGLETQYF
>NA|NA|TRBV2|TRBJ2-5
TGTGCCAGCAGCCAATGGGGAAAAGAGACCCAGTACTTC
CASSQWGKETQYF
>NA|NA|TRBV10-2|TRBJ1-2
TGCGCCAGCAGTGACCGAAACCGTGGCTACACCTTC
CASSDRNRGYTF
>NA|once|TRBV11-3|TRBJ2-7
TGTGCCAGCAGCACGCGTGTTAGGGACCGATGGTACGAGCAGTACTTC
CASSTRVRDRWYEQYF
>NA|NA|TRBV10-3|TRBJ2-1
TGTGCCATCAGTAGGCCGGCGGACGGCAATGAGCAGTTCTTC
CAISRPADGNEQFF
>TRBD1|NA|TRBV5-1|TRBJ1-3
TGCGCCAGCAGCCTCAGGACAGGGGGCGGTTCTGGAAACACCATATATTTT
CASSLRTGGGSGNTIYF
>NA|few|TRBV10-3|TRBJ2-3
TGTGCCATCAGTGACAGGGTTCAAAGCACAGATACGCAGTATTTT
CAISDRVQSTDTQYF
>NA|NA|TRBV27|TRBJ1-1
TGTGCCAGCAGTTCGCGACGGGAGGAAGCTTTCTTT
CASSSRREEAFF
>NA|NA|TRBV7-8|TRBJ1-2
TGTGCCAGCAGCTTAGACAGACAGAATTCTGGCTACACCTTC
CASSLDRQNSGYTF
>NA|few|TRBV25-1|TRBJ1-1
TGTGCCAGCAGTGAATGGGTAGGGGGGATAATGAACACTGAAGCTTTCTTT
CASSEWVGGIMNTEAFF
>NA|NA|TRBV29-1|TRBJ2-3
TGCAGCGTTGAAGATGAGCTATTCACAGATACGCAGTATTTT
CSVEDELFTDTQYF
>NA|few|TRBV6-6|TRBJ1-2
TGTGCCACCTCCTTCACAGATAACTATGGCTACACCTTC
CATSFTDNYGYTF
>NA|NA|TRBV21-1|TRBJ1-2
TGTGCCAGCTTTAACTATGGCTACACCTTC
CASFNYGYTF
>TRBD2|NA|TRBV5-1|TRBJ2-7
TGCGCCAGCAGCTTGGTGCTAGCGGGGTCCTACGAGCAGTACTTC
CASSLVLAGSYEQYF
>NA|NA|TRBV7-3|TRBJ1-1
TGTGCCAGCAGTAAAGGGTTGAACACTGAAGCTTTCTTT
CASSKGLNTEAFF
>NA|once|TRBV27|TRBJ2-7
TGTGCCAGCAGCTGGGGGAGCTCCTACGAGCAGTACTTC
CASSWGSSYEQYF
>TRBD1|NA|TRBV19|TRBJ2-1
TGTGCCAGTAGCAAGCACGACAGGGTGTCTTCCAATGAGCAGTTCTTC
CASSKHDRVSSNEQFF
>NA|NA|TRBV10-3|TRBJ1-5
TGTGCCATCAGTGAGGTGAGCAATCAGCCCCAGCATTTT
CAISEVSNQPQHF
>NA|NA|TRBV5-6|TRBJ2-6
TGTGCCAGCAGCTTACAAAACTCTGGGGCCAACGTCCTGACTTTC
CASSLQNSGANVLTF
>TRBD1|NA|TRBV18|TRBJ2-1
TGTGCCAGCTCACCCCAGGGGGACCAGAAGTTCTTC
CASSPQGDQKFF
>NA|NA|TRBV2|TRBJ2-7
TGTGCCAGCGCCTTTGGTTACGAGCAGTACTTC
CASAFGYEQYF
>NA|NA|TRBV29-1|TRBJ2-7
TGCAGCGTTGTTTGGGTTGGCTACGAGCAGTACTTC
CSVVWVGYEQYF
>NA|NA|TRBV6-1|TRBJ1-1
TGTGCCAGCAGTGGGGGGAAGGCTGAAGCTTTCTTT
CASSGGKAEAFF
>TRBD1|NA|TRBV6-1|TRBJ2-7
TGTGCCAGCAGGAAACAGGGGGCCGGGGAGCAGTACTTC
CASRKQGAGEQYF
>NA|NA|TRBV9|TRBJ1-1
TGTGCCAGCAGCGCCACACTCCCTGGGGTCGGAGAGAACACTGAAGCTTTCTTT
CASSATLPGVGENTEAFF
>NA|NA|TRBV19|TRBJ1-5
TGTGCCAGTACACCGGCACCGCGTAGCAATCAGCCCCAGCATTTT
CASTPAPRSNQPQHF
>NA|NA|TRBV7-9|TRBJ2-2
TGTGCCAGCAGCTTAGACTCCAGGGCGGCCGGGGAGCTGTTTTTT
CASSLDSRAAGELFF
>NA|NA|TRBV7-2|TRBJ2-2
TGTGCCAGCAGCTTAGCGGGAGGCTTGAACACCGGGGAGCTGTTTTTT
CASSLAGGLNTGELFF